This T cell receptor beta chain was obtained from a study of OX40 agonist ivuxolimab in advanced cancers. CDR1 is LNHDA and CDR2 is SQIVND in the germline V gene (reference sequence). The CDR3 runs 18 residues. Trimming removed 1 base at V and 1 base at J, with 16 bases between. This clone was seen once. Assay used: immunoSEQ multiplex PCR; TCRdb lists only in-frame clones, some missing. Here the sample spans roughly 82,000 clones, around 90% being singletons. No patient had autoimmune disease or received systemic immunosuppression. The chain joins TRBV19 to TRBJ2-2; possible D gene TRBD2, 5 bases. Sample: CD4+ or CD8+ T cells sorted from blood, taken in a trial of the OX40 agonist ivuxolimab. This TCR was recovered from an adult with an advanced solid tumor such as melanoma, head and neck, liver or kidney cancer. CDR3 sequence reads: CASSIGGSWTVNTGELFF. The CDR3 bases are TGTGCCAGTAGTATAGGAGGGAGCTGGACGGTGAACACCGGGGAGCTGTTTTTT. The full variable domain, completed using reference TRBV19 and TRBJ2-2, is DGGITQSPKYLFRKEGQNVTLSCEQNLNHDAMYWYRQDPGQGLRLIYYSQIVNDFQKGDIAEGYSVSREKKESFPLTVTSAQKNPTAFYLCASSIGGSWTVNTGELFFGEGSRLTVL.